The 8 T cell receptor beta chains below all came from one sample that was sequenced in a study of PD-1 blockade in classical Hodgkin lymphoma. Relapse after autologous stem cell transplantation occurred in every patient, and brentuximab vedotin exposure varied. The data were produced by immunoSEQ multiplex PCR, yet TCRdb's version contains in-frame clones alone and is incomplete. This sample has approximately 70,000 clones, with 85% to 95% found just once. Sample: peripheral blood mononuclear cells (PBMCs), taken at baseline. These receptors came from a human donor with classical Hodgkin lymphoma.

The chain joins TRBV6-6 to TRBJ1-5; D is possibly TRBD1 (5 bases). The CDR3 has 12 amino acids. Trimming stripped 6 bases from V and 5 bases from J, with 8 bases between. Germline CDR1 reads MNHNY; CDR2 reads SVGAGI (reference sequence). CDR3 coding DNA: TGTGCCAGCAGGGGGCCGGATCAGCCCCAGCATTTT. It encodes CASRGPDQPQHF.

This chain links TRBV10-3 with TRBJ2-7; no definite D call. CDR1 ENHRY and CDR2 SYGVKD come from the germline V gene. CDR3 length: 15 amino acids. V was trimmed by 0 bases and J by 2 bases, leaving 11 bases between them. For the CDR3, the DNA is TGTGCCATCAGTGAGTCCCAGCTAAGACCCTACGAGCAGTACTTC. Translation gives CAISESQLRPYEQYF.

This clone appeared a single time. V gene TRBV28 combines with J gene TRBJ1-3, with no clear D. The CDR3 covers 15 residues. In germline, CDR1 is MDHEN, CDR2 SYDVKM. The V end lost 3 bases, the J end lost 0 bases, and 9 bases lay between the germline ends. In nucleotides, the CDR3 is TGTGCCAGCAGTTTGGGGTCCGTCTCTGGAAACACCATATATTTT. Amino acids: CASSLGSVSGNTIYF. The full variable domain, with the rest looked up from reference TRBV28 and TRBJ1-3, is DVKVTQSSRYLVKRTGEKVFLECVQDMDHENMFWYRQDPGLGLRLIYFSYDVKMKEKGDIPEGYSVSREKKERFSLILESASTNQTSMYLCASSLGSVSGNTIYFGEGSWLTVV.

The rearrangement uses TRBV30 and TRBJ2-7; the match to TRBD2 covers 7 bases. V lost 5 bases to trimming and J lost 0 bases; unmatched junction nucleotides: 7. The CDR3 has 14 amino acids. In germline, CDR1 is GTSNPN, CDR2 SVGIG (reference sequence). CDR3 nucleotides: TGTGCCTGGCCGAGCGGGAAACTCTCCTACGAGCAGTACTTC. This sequence encodes CAWPSGKLSYEQYF.

The chain uses TRBV19 and TRBJ2-1; 9 bases are shared with TRBD2. The CDR3 sequence is 13 residues long. V was pared by 0 bases and J by 15 bases, with 6 bases of the junction left unmatched. CDR1 is LNHDA and CDR2 is SQIVND in the germline V gene (reference sequence). The CDR3 nucleotides read TGTGCCAGTAGTATAGAGGGACTAGCCCTTCGGTTCTTC. Translating gives CASSIEGLALRFF. The entire variable domain, with the rest obtained from reference TRBV19 and TRBJ2-1, is as follows: DGGITQSPKYLFRKEGQNVTLSCEQNLNHDAMYWYRQDPGQGLRLIYYSQIVNDFQKGDIAEGYSVSREKKESFPLTVTSAQKNPTAFYLCASSIEGLALRFFGPGTRLTVL.

V and J are TRBV7-9 and TRBJ2-7; D remains ambiguous. In germline, CDR1 is SEHNR, CDR2 FQNEAQ (reference sequence). The V gene lost 6 bases and the J gene lost 3 bases, with 9 bases spanning the gap. The CDR3 has 12 residues. CDR3 bases: TGTGCCAGCAGATATGACAACTACGAGCAGTACTTC. Its protein product is CASRYDNYEQYF.

This clone was recorded once. The chain employs TRBV27 and TRBJ1-5; D not certain. Trimming stripped 5 bases from V and 0 bases from J, with 23 bases between. This CDR3 is built from 19 residues. Germline CDR1 reads MNHEY; CDR2 reads SMNVEV (reference sequence). CDR3 coding DNA: TGTGCCAGCAGTGCACTTCTCGCACTGAACGGGTTTAGCAATCAGCCCCAGCATTTT. Its translation: CASSALLALNGFSNQPQHF.

DNA of the CDR3: TGCGCCAGCAGTCCTACTAGCGGGGAGACAGATACGCAGTATTTT. Residues: CASSPTSGETDTQYF. V is TRBV10-2 and J is TRBJ2-3; TRBD2 agrees at 10 bases. V lost 5 bases and J lost 3; bases outside the gene matches: 5. Germline V gene data show CDR1 as WSHSY and CDR2 as SAAADI. The CDR3 contains 15 residues.